This is a list of T cell receptor beta chains from one sample in a study of CD8 T cells in ankylosing spondylitis. TCRdb fed the 5' RACE reads into MiXCR, producing one record per CDR3 protein. Altogether 300,000 to 350,000 distinct CDR3 sequences are present, about 9.9% being singletons, with the ten largest covering roughly 9%. What was sequenced was blood, either unsorted or a sorted T cell fraction (not recorded which). These receptors were obtained from a female donor with ankylosing spondylitis or in good health (not recorded which). Each CDR3 is given with its conserved first and last residue. Fields, in order: D gene, J gene, clone size, V gene, CDR3 protein, CDR3 DNA. A D gene is named only where the DNA matches it firmly. Clone size is shown for a subset of rows, as once, few, many or a class of expanded clone.

D: TRBD2; J: TRBJ2-1; size: NA; V: TRBV10-3; CDR3: CAISTLTGGNEQFF; DNA: TGTGCCATCAGTACCCTTACGGGAGGAAATGAGCAGTTCTTC
D: NA; J: TRBJ1-5; size: NA; V: TRBV28; CDR3: CASSTLNQPQHF; DNA: TGTGCCAGCAGTACCCTCAATCAGCCCCAGCATTTT
D: TRBD1; J: TRBJ2-1; size: NA; V: TRBV20-1; CDR3: CSARSLQQGSSYNEQFF; DNA: TGCAGTGCTAGATCCCTCCAACAGGGGTCGTCCTACAATGAGCAGTTCTTC
D: NA; J: TRBJ2-1; size: many; V: TRBV24-1; CDR3: CATGVYNEQFF; DNA: TGTGCCACAGGGGTGTACAATGAGCAGTTCTTC
D: TRBD1; J: TRBJ2-2; size: few; V: TRBV20-1; CDR3: CSARDLDRVNTGELFF; DNA: TGCAGTGCTAGAGATCTGGACAGGGTGAACACCGGGGAGCTGTTTTTT
D: TRBD2; J: TRBJ2-1; size: NA; V: TRBV20-1; CDR3: CCARDPSGTSYNEQFF; DNA: TGCTGTGCTAGAGACCCCAGCGGGACCTCCTACAATGAGCAGTTCTTC
D: NA; J: TRBJ2-1; size: many; V: TRBV9; CDR3: CASSDSGLGEQFF; DNA: TGTGCCAGCAGCGATTCAGGGTTGGGTGAGCAGTTCTTC
D: TRBD2; J: TRBJ2-7; size: many; V: TRBV20-1; CDR3: CSAKPVRVAGNSYEQYF; DNA: TGCAGTGCTAAACCCGTGAGGGTAGCGGGGAACTCCTACGAGCAGTACTTC
D: NA; J: TRBJ2-7; size: many; V: TRBV3-1; CDR3: CASRSTGTSDYEQYF; DNA: TGTGCCAGCCGCTCTACCGGGACTTCCGATTACGAGCAGTACTTC
D: TRBD1; J: TRBJ2-7; size: many; V: TRBV5-1; CDR3: CASSLVPGQGAYEQYF; DNA: TGCGCCAGCAGCTTGGTTCCGGGACAGGGGGCCTACGAGCAGTACTTC
D: TRBD2; J: TRBJ2-1; size: NA; V: TRBV20-1; CDR3: CSALPPAGGPHEQFF; DNA: TGCAGTGCCTTACCTCCAGCGGGAGGGCCCCATGAGCAGTTCTTC
D: NA; J: TRBJ2-7; size: NA; V: TRBV19; CDR3: CASSITQGSPYEQYF; DNA: TGTGCCAGTAGTATAACCCAGGGGAGCCCCTACGAGCAGTACTTC
D: TRBD1; J: TRBJ1-2; size: NA; V: TRBV7-2; CDR3: CASSPGTGYFGYTF; DNA: TGTGCCAGCAGTCCCGGGACAGGGTATTTTGGCTACACCTTC
D: TRBD2; J: TRBJ2-2; size: many; V: TRBV20-1; CDR3: CSASRAGANTGELFF; DNA: TGCAGTGCTAGTAGAGCGGGAGCGAACACCGGGGAGCTGTTTTTT
D: TRBD2; J: TRBJ2-7; size: few; V: TRBV7-2; CDR3: CASSFLADSSYEQYF; DNA: TGTGCCAGCAGCTTTCTAGCGGATTCCTCCTACGAGCAGTACTTC
D: TRBD1; J: TRBJ1-2; size: few; V: TRBV5-1; CDR3: CASSRSPGQGDGYTF; DNA: TGCGCCAGCAGCCGTAGTCCGGGACAGGGTGATGGCTACACCTTC
D: TRBD1; J: TRBJ2-7; size: few; V: TRBV5-1; CDR3: CASSFGTGVTYEQYF; DNA: TGCGCCAGCAGCTTTGGGACAGGAGTGACCTACGAGCAGTACTTC
D: TRBD1; J: TRBJ2-7; size: few; V: TRBV5-6; CDR3: CASSSGQGLYEQYF; DNA: TGTGCCAGCAGCTCTGGACAGGGCCTCTACGAGCAGTACTTC
D: NA; J: TRBJ2-7; size: many; V: TRBV29-1; CDR3: CSVVGRSYEQYF; DNA: TGCAGCGTTGTTGGACGGTCCTACGAGCAGTACTTC
D: NA; J: TRBJ2-7; size: few; V: TRBV11-2; CDR3: CASMEGSYEQYF; DNA: TGTGCCAGCATGGAGGGGAGCTACGAGCAGTACTTC
D: NA; J: TRBJ2-7; size: NA; V: TRBV7-2; CDR3: CASSSYEGEQYF; DNA: TGTGCCAGCAGCTCATATGAAGGCGAGCAGTACTTC
D: NA; J: TRBJ2-5; size: few; V: TRBV10-3; CDR3: CAISEWGPDETQYF; DNA: TGTGCCATCAGTGAATGGGGGCCGGACGAGACCCAGTACTTC
D: NA; J: TRBJ1-5; size: many; V: TRBV20-1; CDR3: CSVRTASNQPQHF; DNA: TGCAGTGTCAGGACGGCTAGCAATCAGCCCCAGCATTTT
D: TRBD1; J: TRBJ1-5; size: many; V: TRBV5-8; CDR3: CASSATGAPQHF; DNA: TGTGCCAGCAGCGCAACAGGGGCGCCCCAGCATTTT
D: NA; J: TRBJ1-6; size: many; V: TRBV6-1; CDR3: CASTTAGSSYNSPLHF; DNA: TGTGCCAGCACCACCGCAGGGAGCTCCTATAATTCACCCCTCCACTTT
D: TRBD2; J: TRBJ2-1; size: many; V: TRBV20-1; CDR3: CSAPSGGWDEQFF; DNA: TGCAGTGCTCCTAGCGGGGGGTGGGATGAGCAGTTCTTC
D: NA; J: TRBJ1-5; size: many; V: TRBV5-5; CDR3: CASSLALYSNQPQHF; DNA: TGTGCCAGCAGCTTGGCCCTTTATAGCAATCAGCCCCAGCATTTT
D: NA; J: TRBJ2-7; size: many; V: TRBV18; CDR3: CASSEVSDRDEQYF; DNA: TGTGCCAGCTCAGAAGTATCGGACCGTGACGAGCAGTACTTC
D: NA; J: TRBJ2-7; size: few; V: TRBV6-1; CDR3: CARGVGVPFYEQYF; DNA: TGTGCCAGGGGGGTAGGGGTGCCATTCTACGAGCAGTACTTC
D: NA; J: TRBJ2-7; size: NA; V: TRBV5-1; CDR3: CATPQGFEDEQYF; DNA: TGCGCCACCCCTCAAGGGTTTGAGGACGAGCAGTACTTC
D: TRBD1; J: TRBJ1-2; size: NA; V: TRBV20-1; CDR3: CSARRTGGYGYTF; DNA: TGCAGTGCTAGAAGGACAGGGGGCTATGGCTACACCTTC
D: NA; J: TRBJ2-6; size: many; V: TRBV5-5; CDR3: CASSTGANVLTF; DNA: TGTGCCAGCAGCACTGGGGCCAACGTCCTGACTTTC
D: NA; J: TRBJ2-5; size: few; V: TRBV27; CDR3: CASSSESGIRIRETQYF; DNA: TGTGCCAGCAGTTCGGAAAGTGGGATCAGGATCAGGGAGACCCAGTACTTC
D: TRBD2; J: TRBJ2-7; size: many; V: TRBV12-3/TRBV12-4; CDR3: CASTETSGRTYEQYF; DNA: TGTGCCAGCACCGAAACTAGCGGGAGGACGTACGAGCAGTACTTC
D: NA; J: TRBJ2-3; size: NA; V: TRBV27; CDR3: CASSHPPRDTQYF; DNA: TGTGCCAGCAGTCACCCGCCCCGAGATACGCAGTATTTT
D: TRBD2; J: TRBJ2-2; size: many; V: TRBV5-6; CDR3: CASSGRRLAGITGELFF; DNA: TGTGCCAGCAGCGGGCGTCGGCTAGCGGGGATCACCGGGGAGCTGTTTTTT
D: NA; J: TRBJ2-3; size: many; V: TRBV20-1; CDR3: CSARPGLPTDTQYF; DNA: TGCAGTGCTAGACCGGGACTCCCCACAGATACGCAGTATTTT
D: TRBD2; J: TRBJ2-3; size: many; V: TRBV5-1; CDR3: CASSSGTSGSTDTQYF; DNA: TGCGCCAGCAGCTCGGGGACTAGCGGTAGCACAGATACGCAGTATTTT
D: NA; J: TRBJ1-1; size: many; V: TRBV12-3/TRBV12-4; CDR3: CASKEQGPSNTEAFF; DNA: TGTGCCAGCAAAGAACAGGGCCCTTCGAACACTGAAGCTTTCTTT
D: TRBD1; J: TRBJ1-4; size: NA; V: TRBV7-9; CDR3: CASSFGQGKEKLFF; DNA: TGTGCCAGCAGCTTTGGACAGGGGAAGGAAAAACTGTTTTTT
D: NA; J: TRBJ2-3; size: many; V: TRBV5-1; CDR3: CASSFMVAETDTQYF; DNA: TGCGCCAGCAGCTTTATGGTAGCGGAGACAGATACGCAGTATTTT
D: NA; J: TRBJ2-7; size: many; V: TRBV12-3/TRBV12-4; CDR3: CASSRFQDGYYEQYF; DNA: TGTGCCAGCAGCCGGTTCCAGGACGGCTACTACGAGCAGTACTTC
D: NA; J: TRBJ2-1; size: NA; V: TRBV5-1; CDR3: CASSAGRGRWNEQFF; DNA: TGCGCCAGCAGCGCTGGCAGGGGTAGGTGGAATGAGCAGTTCTTC
D: NA; J: TRBJ1-2; size: many; V: TRBV6-5; CDR3: CASTWDGFVGYGYTF; DNA: TGTGCCAGCACTTGGGACGGCTTCGTTGGGTATGGCTACACCTTC
D: TRBD1; J: TRBJ1-1; size: NA; V: TRBV5-6; CDR3: CASSPQGPAEAFF; DNA: TGTGCCAGCAGCCCACAGGGGCCCGCTGAAGCTTTCTTT
D: NA; J: TRBJ1-2; size: many; V: TRBV6-5; CDR3: CASSYPGAATYGYTF; DNA: TGTGCCAGCAGTTATCCCGGGGCAGCAACTTATGGCTACACCTTC
D: NA; J: TRBJ2-4; size: few; V: TRBV5-5; CDR3: CASSSPRGELAKNIQYF; DNA: TGTGCCAGCAGCTCGCCCAGGGGGGAGTTAGCCAAAAACATTCAGTACTTC
D: TRBD1; J: TRBJ2-1; size: NA; V: TRBV4-1; CDR3: CASSHLQKRQGRDEQFF; DNA: TGCGCCAGCAGCCACCTTCAAAAGAGACAGGGCAGGGATGAGCAGTTCTTC
D: TRBD2; J: TRBJ2-7; size: NA; V: TRBV20-1; CDR3: CSAEREGYEQYF; DNA: TGCAGTGCTGAGCGGGAGGGCTACGAGCAGTACTTC
D: NA; J: TRBJ2-1; size: many; V: TRBV10-3; CDR3: CAISESGGQTEQFF; DNA: TGTGCCATCAGTGAGTCGGGGGGGCAGACTGAGCAGTTCTTC
D: TRBD2; J: TRBJ2-7; size: NA; V: TRBV10-3; CDR3: CAISERGLAGPYEQYF; DNA: TGTGCCATCAGTGAGAGAGGGTTAGCGGGGCCCTACGAGCAGTACTTC
D: NA; J: TRBJ1-5; size: many; V: TRBV6-5; CDR3: CASSYSQSGNQPQHF; DNA: TGTGCCAGCAGTTACTCACAGTCGGGCAATCAGCCCCAGCATTTT
D: NA; J: TRBJ2-7; size: NA; V: TRBV5-6; CDR3: CASSSPSSSEQYF; DNA: TGTGCCAGCAGCTCCCCGTCCTCTTCCGAGCAGTACTTC
D: NA; J: TRBJ2-3; size: NA; V: TRBV5-1; CDR3: CASSLGGHITDTQYF; DNA: TGCGCCAGCAGCTTGGGAGGACATATCACAGATACGCAGTATTTT
D: NA; J: TRBJ2-7; size: few; V: TRBV4-2; CDR3: CASSQELDRGLEQYF; DNA: TGTGCCAGCAGCCAAGAACTGGATCGGGGGCTCGAGCAGTACTTC
D: TRBD2; J: TRBJ2-3; size: NA; V: TRBV7-2; CDR3: CASSLGGTSGGTQYF; DNA: TGTGCCAGCAGCTTAGGGGGGACTAGCGGGGGGACGCAGTATTTT
D: TRBD1; J: TRBJ2-7; size: few; V: TRBV20-1; CDR3: CSASSGRDRGEEQYF; DNA: TGCAGTGCTAGCTCGGGGCGGGACAGGGGAGAAGAGCAGTACTTC
D: NA; J: TRBJ1-1; size: many; V: TRBV6-1; CDR3: CASTEDVGGAFF; DNA: TGTGCCAGCACGGAGGACGTCGGGGGAGCTTTCTTT